The 3 T cell receptor beta chains presented below share a single source sample, sequenced in a study of graft-versus-host responses after intestinal transplantation. Clones were sequenced by immunoSEQ multiplex PCR, and TCRdb holds only the in-frame ones, with some missing. The sample yields tens of thousands of clones, 90% seen once. These receptors are not linked to any known antigen. Sequencing was performed on unstimulated CD8+ T cells sorted from spleen or lymph node cells, taken before intestinal transplant. The source of these receptors is a human donor who received an intestinal transplant.

The rearrangement uses TRBV7-6 and TRBJ1-5; D call uncertain. The V gene lost 1 base and the J gene lost 6 bases, with 7 bases spanning the gap. The CDR3 is made up of 13 amino acids. The V gene's germline CDR1 is SGHVS and CDR2 FNYEAQ. CDR3 bases: TGTGCCAGCAGCTTAGGTTCGGGTCAGCCCCAGCATTTT. This encodes CASSLGSGQPQHF.

The rearrangement uses TRBV12-5 and TRBJ1-4, with D hard to call. This CDR3 is 12 amino acids long. The germline gives CDR1 LGHNT, CDR2 FRNRAP. Trimming removed 7 bases at V and 3 bases at J, with 6 bases between. This CDR3 reads CASAGANEKLFF. In DNA, the CDR3 is TGTGCTAGTGCCGGGGCTAATGAAAAACTGTTTTTT.

V usage is TRBV25-1 and J usage is TRBJ1-5; 8 bases fit TRBD1. The CDR3 loop spans 14 amino acids. The V gene end was trimmed by 4 bases and the J gene end by 7 bases; junction bases not matched to a gene: 6. CDR1 MGHDK and CDR2 SYGVNS come from the germline V gene. In DNA, the CDR3 is TGTGCCAGCAGTGGGGGAGACAGGGGCCAGCCCCAGCATTTT. Protein: CASSGGDRGQPQHF.